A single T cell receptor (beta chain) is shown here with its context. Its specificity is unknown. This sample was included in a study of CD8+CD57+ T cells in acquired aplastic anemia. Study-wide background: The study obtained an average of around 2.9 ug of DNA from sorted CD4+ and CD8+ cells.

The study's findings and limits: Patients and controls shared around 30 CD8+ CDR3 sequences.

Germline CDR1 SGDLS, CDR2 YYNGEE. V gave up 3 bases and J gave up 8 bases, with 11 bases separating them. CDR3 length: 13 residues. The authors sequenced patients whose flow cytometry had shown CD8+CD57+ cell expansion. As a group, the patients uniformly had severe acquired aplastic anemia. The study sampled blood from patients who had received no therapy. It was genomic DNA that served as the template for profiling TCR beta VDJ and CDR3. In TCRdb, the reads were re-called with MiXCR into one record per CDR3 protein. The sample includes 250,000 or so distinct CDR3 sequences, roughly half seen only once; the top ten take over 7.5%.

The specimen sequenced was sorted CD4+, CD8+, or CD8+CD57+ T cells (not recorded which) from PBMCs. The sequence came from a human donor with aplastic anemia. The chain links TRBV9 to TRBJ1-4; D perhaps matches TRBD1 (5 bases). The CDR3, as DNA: TGTGCCAGCAGCGGAGACCAGGGAGAAAAACTGTTTTTT. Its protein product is CASSGDQGEKLFF.